This is a list of T cell receptor beta chains from one sample in a study of Tregs in tolerant kidney transplant recipients. Produced via immunoSEQ multiplex PCR; TCRdb's table is partial and in-frame only. The data hold over 50,000 clones, with 70% to 90% observed a single time. Sequenced here: Tregs from blood, sampled before the transplant. The receptors were sampled from a human donor who received a combined kidney and bone marrow transplant. Both conserved end residues are part of each CDR3. D genes are given only for firm matches. Expanded clones get a size class; other rows say once, few or many, or leave the size out.

J,D,size,V,DNA,CDR3
TRBJ2-7,-,-,TRBV1,TGCACCAGCAGCCAAGTGGAACAGGGGCCCCTTTGGGAGCAGTACTTC,CTSSQVEQGPLWEQYF
TRBJ2-5,-,-,TRBV5-1,TGCGCCAGCAGCTTGGTACCGAGGGGGGCGGGCGAGACCCAGTACTTC,CASSLVPRGAGETQYF
TRBJ2-3,TRBD2,-,TRBV9,TGTGCCAGCAGCGTAGCTGTACGGACTAGCGGGTCGCATACGCAGTATTTT,CASSVAVRTSGSHTQYF
TRBJ2-2,-,-,TRBV6-8,TGTGCCAGCAGTTATGCCGGGGAGCTGTTTTTT,CASSYAGELFF
TRBJ2-5,TRBD2,-,TRBV7-2,TGTGCCAGCAGCCTAGGGGTAGCGGGAGGGCAAGAGACCCAGTACTTC,CASSLGVAGGQETQYF
TRBJ1-1,-,once,TRBV28,TGTGCCAGCAGTTTAGCCCCCTCATATATGAACACTGAAGCTTTCTTT,CASSLAPSYMNTEAFF
TRBJ2-2,-,-,TRBV11-2,TGTGCCAGCAGCTTAGGGGGCGGGTCCGGGGAGCTGTTTTTT,CASSLGGGSGELFF
TRBJ2-5,-,-,TRBV6-5,TGTGCCAGCAGTTTGTCGGAGACCCAGTACTTC,CASSLSETQYF
TRBJ1-2,TRBD1,-,TRBV5-4,TGTGCCAGCACCATCGCCGGGACAGGGAAAGGCTACACCTTC,CASTIAGTGKGYTF
TRBJ2-1,TRBD2,-,TRBV7-8,TGTGCCAGCAGCCTGGGGCGAGCGGGAGGGCCGAATGAGCAGTTCTTC,CASSLGRAGGPNEQFF
TRBJ2-7,TRBD2,-,TRBV6-5,TGTGCCAGCAGTTACTCCCCCGGGACTACGACCTACGAGCAGTACTTC,CASSYSPGTTTYEQYF
TRBJ1-1,-,-,TRBV5-4,TGTGCCAGCAGTACGGACGGAAAGTACACTGAAGCTTTCTTT,CASSTDGKYTEAFF
TRBJ2-5,TRBD1,-,TRBV7-6,TGTGCCAGCAGCTTAAAGGACAGGTGGGAGACCCAGTACTTC,CASSLKDRWETQYF
TRBJ1-4,TRBD1,few,TRBV4-1,TGCGCCAGCAGCCAACCCGGGACAGCGGATAATGAAAAACTGTTTTTT,CASSQPGTADNEKLFF
TRBJ2-2,TRBD2,-,TRBV19,TGTGCCAGTAGTATGGCCATAGCGGGGGCATTCGACACCGGGGAGCTGTTTTTT,CASSMAIAGAFDTGELFF
TRBJ2-3,TRBD2,-,TRBV9,TGTGCCAGCACAGAACTAGCGGGAACAGATACGCAGTATTTT,CASTELAGTDTQYF
TRBJ1-4,-,medium-sized,TRBV4-1,TGCGCCAGCAGCCGAGGGAAACTGTTTTTT,CASSRGKLFF
TRBJ2-3,-,-,TRBV19,TGTGCCAGCCAAAGGGCGGGAACCTATGGGTCAGATACGCAGTATTTT,CASQRAGTYGSDTQYF
TRBJ1-3,-,-,TRBV7-2,TGTGCCAGCAGCCCCGGACAGCGCTCTGGAAACACCATATATTTT,CASSPGQRSGNTIYF
TRBJ2-1,TRBD2,-,TRBV28,TGTGCCAGCAGTTTCCCCTCGGGGGGGCGGGAGGGCCCTTACTACAATGAGCAGTTCTTC,CASSFPSGGREGPYYNEQFF
TRBJ2-3,-,-,TRBV28,TGTGCCAGCAGTACCTCCTCCACAGATACGCAGTATTTT,CASSTSSTDTQYF
TRBJ2-7,TRBD2,-,TRBV5-1,TGCGCCAGCGGGGCCACTAGCGGGGGATATTCCTACGAGCAGTACTTC,CASGATSGGYSYEQYF
TRBJ1-2,-,-,TRBV7-2,TGTGCCAGCAGCGCGTCTCGGGGGAACTATGGCTACACCTTC,CASSASRGNYGYTF
TRBJ1-1,TRBD1,-,TRBV9,TGTGCCAGCAGCTCAGGGGGGGGTTTGGGTAACACTGAAGCTTTCTTT,CASSSGGGLGNTEAFF
TRBJ2-3,TRBD2,-,TRBV18,TGTGCCAGCTCCCCCTCAAGCGGGAGGGGAGATACGCAGTATTTT,CASSPSSGRGDTQYF
TRBJ1-5,TRBD1,-,TRBV2,TGTGCCAGCAGTGAAAGGACAGGGAGGTTGCAGCCCCAGCATTTT,CASSERTGRLQPQHF
TRBJ2-1,-,-,TRBV6-4,TGTGCCAGCAGTGACTCGGGCACAGGCCGTTTTCTCAATGAGCAGTTCTTC,CASSDSGTGRFLNEQFF
TRBJ2-2,-,-,TRBV5-4,TGTGCCAGCAGCACTAGTCCCGGGGAGCTGTTTTTT,CASSTSPGELFF
TRBJ1-1,-,-,TRBV6-6,TGTGCCAGCAGGGACCAGGATAGCACTGAAGCTTTCTTT,CASRDQDSTEAFF
TRBJ2-7,TRBD1,-,TRBV29-1,TGCAGCGTTGGGGGAGGACAGGGGACCTACGAGCAGTACTTC,CSVGGGQGTYEQYF
TRBJ2-3,TRBD2,-,TRBV5-1,TGCGCCAGCAGCTCTGCACTAGCGGGGGTGGGAGATACGCAGTATTTT,CASSSALAGVGDTQYF
TRBJ2-7,-,-,TRBV18,TGTGCCAGCTCAACCCTCCCGGGCACCGGGGACGAGCAGTACTTC,CASSTLPGTGDEQYF
TRBJ1-1,-,-,TRBV28,TGTGCCAGCGGTGACCTCGCGGCCACTGAAGCTTTCTTT,CASGDLAATEAFF
TRBJ2-7,-,-,TRBV20-1,TGCAGTGCTCCAGGGAGACATGAGCAGTACTTC,CSAPGRHEQYF
TRBJ2-2,-,-,TRBV6-6,TGTGCCAGCAGTCCACAACTGGGCACCGGGGAGCTGTTTTTT,CASSPQLGTGELFF
TRBJ2-3,-,-,TRBV28,TGTGCCAGCACCTTCGGAGGCCTAAGCACAGATACGCAGTATTTT,CASTFGGLSTDTQYF
TRBJ2-7,TRBD2,few,TRBV6-9,TGTGCCAGCAGTCCCGGGACTAGCGGGAGCTACGAGCAGTACTTC,CASSPGTSGSYEQYF
TRBJ1-6,-,-,TRBV19,TGTGCCAGTAGTATGGTGACGGTCGACCTTTTGAGCTCCTATAATTCACCCCTCCACTTT,CASSMVTVDLLSSYNSPLHF
TRBJ2-5,TRBD1,-,TRBV7-2,TGTGCCAGCAGCTTAGCATCATGGGACAGGGGGCCCTGGGAGACCCAGTACTTC,CASSLASWDRGPWETQYF
TRBJ2-1,-,-,TRBV29-1,TGCAGCGTTGTTTGGCGGGACTTCTACAATGAGCAGTTCTTC,CSVVWRDFYNEQFF
TRBJ2-6,-,-,TRBV15,TGTGCCACCAGCACGTACTCTGGGGCCAACGTCCTGACTTTC,CATSTYSGANVLTF
TRBJ1-4,-,few,TRBV30,TGTGCCTCCCGGACCTCGGAGCGGGCTAATGAAAAACTGTTTTTT,CASRTSERANEKLFF
TRBJ1-1,-,-,TRBV6-8,TGTGCCAGCAGTTCCTCCCGCAGGGTGAACACTGAAGCTTTCTTT,CASSSSRRVNTEAFF
TRBJ2-1,-,-,TRBV7-2,TGTGCCAGCAGCTTAGAAAGGACTATGCAGTTCTTC,CASSLERTMQFF
TRBJ1-3,-,-,TRBV5-8,TGTGCCAGCAGCTTGGGCCATGCTGGAAACACCATATATTTT,CASSLGHAGNTIYF
TRBJ2-1,-,-,TRBV10-2,TGCGCCAGCAGTGGGGGCGGGATCTACAATGAGCAGTTCTTC,CASSGGGIYNEQFF
TRBJ2-3,TRBD2,few,TRBV11-2,TGTGCCAGCAGTTCCAGCGGGAGGGCCTCAGATACGCAGTATTTT,CASSSSGRASDTQYF
TRBJ2-7,-,-,TRBV11-2,TGTGCCAGCAGCTTAGATCGGGCAGGAGAGCAGTACTTC,CASSLDRAGEQYF
TRBJ2-5,-,-,TRBV10-3,TGTGCCATCAGTGAGTCCGGAGAGACCCAGTACTTC,CAISESGETQYF
TRBJ2-3,-,-,TRBV9,TGTGCCAGCAGCGTAGGTGGGGTGAGATCAGATACGCAGTATTTT,CASSVGGVRSDTQYF
TRBJ2-3,TRBD2,-,TRBV2,TGTGCCAGCCTGTACCGGGCCGGGGGGAGAGATACGCAGTATTTT,CASLYRAGGRDTQYF
TRBJ1-3,-,-,TRBV4-1,TGCGCCAGCAGCCAAGGACACTTCTCTGGAAACACCATATATTTT,CASSQGHFSGNTIYF